This passage covers 14 T cell receptor beta chains from one sample sequenced in a study of beta chain features in type 1 diabetes. As every portion of the isolated RNA was reverse transcribed, the sequencing read expressed TCRB transcripts. Clones were sequenced by immunoSEQ multiplex PCR, and TCRdb holds only the in-frame ones, with some missing. The table lists 120,000 to 150,000 clones, 48% of them singletons. The sample consisted of Tregs from blood. The receptors originated from a man between 18 and 29 years old in good health.

The sample holds a few counts of this clone. V and J are TRBV28 and TRBJ2-1, with 10 positions matching TRBD2. V was pared by 6 bases and J by 7 bases, with 15 bases of the junction left unmatched. Per the germline V gene, CDR1 is MDHEN and CDR2 is SYDVKM. The CDR3 is 17 amino acids. The CDR3 nucleotides are TGTGCCAGCAGCCCAGCGGGGGGGACAGGCAATGGAAATGAGCAGTTCTTC. Translation: CASSPAGGTGNGNEQFF.

This clone was counted between two and nine times. The CDR3 DNA is TGTGCCAGCAGTTCATCGGGTAATGAGCAGTTCTTC. It codes for CASSSSGNEQFF. V is TRBV7-8 and J is TRBJ2-1; D is unresolved. Germline assignment: CDR1 SGHVS and CDR2 FQNEAQ. The CDR3 length is 12 residues. V lost 6 bases and J 7 bases, leaving 10 bases between the germline ends.

The rearrangement uses TRBV4-3 and TRBJ1-1; D is perhaps TRBD1 (5 bases). V shed 0 bases and J shed 1 base, with 9 bases lying between them. CDR3 size: 15 residues. CDR1 LGHNA and CDR2 YSLEER come from the germline V gene. The CDR3 DNA follows: TGCGCCAGCAGCCAAGATCCGGGGGGGAACACTGAAGCTTTCTTT. This encodes CASSQDPGGNTEAFF.

The chain couples TRBV9 to TRBJ1-3; tentative D call: TRBD1 (5 bases). V was trimmed by 2 bases and J by 0 bases, leaving 9 bases between them. The CDR3 has 15 amino acids. Germline CDR1 SGDLS, CDR2 YYNGEE. For the CDR3, the DNA is TGTGCCAGCAGCGTGACGGACACCTCTGGAAACACCATATATTTT. Amino acids: CASSVTDTSGNTIYF.

The chain carries TRBV28 and TRBJ2-2; D is ambiguous. This CDR3 region has 16 residues. Trimming cost V 5 bases and J 6 bases, with 19 bases left between them. The V gene's germline CDR1 is MDHEN and CDR2 SYDVKM. In nucleotides, the CDR3 is TGTGCCAGCAGTCTGTACATAGCCCTAGGTCCCGGGGAGCTGTTTTTT. Translating it yields CASSLYIALGPGELFF.

The CDR3 nucleotides are TGTGCCAGCAGCGGGCGGGGGGGGCCTCGGGAAAAACTGTTTTTT. Its translation is CASSGRGGPREKLFF. The chain links TRBV9 to TRBJ1-4, with D possibly being TRBD1 (6 bases). V was clipped by 3 bases and J by 8 bases, with 17 bases between them. This CDR3 has 15 residues. Per germline, CDR1 SGDLS and CDR2 YYNGEE.

The chain links TRBV7-2 to TRBJ2-7, with TRBD2 identical over 14 bases. CDR3 size: 16 residues. The V gene end was trimmed by 5 bases and the J gene end by 2 bases; junction bases not matched to a gene: 5. Germline assignment: CDR1 SGHTA and CDR2 FQGNSA. CDR3: CASSPGLAGVTYEQYF. The CDR3 region has the DNA TGTGCCAGCAGCCCGGGACTAGCGGGAGTTACCTACGAGCAGTACTTC.

The V gene is TRBV5-1, the J gene TRBJ2-3; 11 positions match TRBD1. This CDR3 is built from 16 residues. V lost 1 base and J lost 0; bases outside the gene matches: 1. CDR1 and CDR2 from the germline V gene are SGHRS and YFSETQ. CDR3 amino acids: CASSLRDRGSTDTQYF. The CDR3 DNA sequence: TGCGCCAGCAGCTTGCGGGACAGGGGGAGCACAGATACGCAGTATTTT.

The chain joins TRBV10-2 to TRBJ2-1; D gene ambiguous. Germline loops: CDR1 WSHSY, CDR2 SAAADI. Trimming took 7 bases from V and 7 from J, leaving 17 bases between them. The CDR3 is 14 residues long. The CDR3: CASNFLAAGNEQFF. CDR3 DNA sequence: TGCGCCAGCAATTTCCTGGCGGCCGGGAATGAGCAGTTCTTC.

In its sample, this clone was seen a few times. This rearrangement joins TRBV6-1 to TRBJ1-2, with D possibly matching TRBD1 (5 bases). CDR1 is MNHNS, CDR2 SASEGT, per germline. This CDR3 region has 14 residues. Trimming shortened V by 8 bases and J by 8 bases, and 21 bases separated the two germline ends. CDR3 amino acids: CASSSIGGLRGYTF. The DNA of the CDR3 is TGTGCCAGCTCCTCGATTGGGGGACTCCGGGGCTACACCTTC.

The table lists this clone with a few counts. The rearrangement uses TRBV6-1 and TRBJ1-3, with D maybe TRBD1 (6 bases). Germline V gene lookup returns CDR1 MNHNS and CDR2 SASEGT. V was shortened by 2 bases and J by 0 bases, with 8 bases between the two germline ends. CDR3 length: 15 amino acids. CDR3 sequence: CASSERGSSGNTIYF. CDR3 DNA: TGTGCCAGCAGTGAAAGGGGGAGCTCTGGAAACACCATATATTTT.

The chain recombines TRBV5-1 with TRBJ2-1; D is undetermined. This CDR3 is 14 amino acids long. V was clipped by 0 bases and J by 5 bases, with 9 bases between them. Per germline, CDR1 SGHRS and CDR2 YFSETQ. The CDR3 loop reads CASSLELHDNEQFF. The CDR3 bases are TGCGCCAGCAGCTTGGAACTCCACGACAATGAGCAGTTCTTC.

The chain employs TRBV27 and TRBJ1-1; 7 bases line up with TRBD1. In germline, CDR1 is MNHEY, CDR2 SMNVEV (reference sequence). V dropped 2 bases and J dropped 4; count of bases not matched to a gene: 10. The CDR3 consists of 16 residues. Here the CDR3 reads CASSLDRVGDGTEAFF. The CDR3 DNA is TGTGCCAGCAGTTTAGACAGGGTTGGAGATGGCACTGAAGCTTTCTTT.

This clone was counted between two and nine times. The chain is built from TRBV7-9 and TRBJ2-7; a possible D gene is TRBD1 (6 bases). Germline values: CDR1 SEHNR, CDR2 FQNEAQ (reference sequence). The germline V and J ends were trimmed by 3 bases and 6 bases, with 15 bases remaining between them. The CDR3 totals 14 residues. CDR3 bases: TGTGCCAGCAGCTTCATCGGGGACAACACCGAGCAGTACTTC. Translated, it gives CASSFIGDNTEQYF.